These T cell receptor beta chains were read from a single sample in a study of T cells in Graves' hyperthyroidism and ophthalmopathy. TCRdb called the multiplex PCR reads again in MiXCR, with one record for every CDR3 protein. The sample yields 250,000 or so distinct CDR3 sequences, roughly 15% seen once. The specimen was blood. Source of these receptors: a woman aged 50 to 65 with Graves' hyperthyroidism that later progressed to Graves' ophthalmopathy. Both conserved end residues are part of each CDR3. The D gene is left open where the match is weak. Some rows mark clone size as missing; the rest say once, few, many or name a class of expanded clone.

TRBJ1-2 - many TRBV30 TGTGCCTGGACTCCGACAGGTACTATCCATGGCTACACCTTC CAWTPTGTIHGYTF
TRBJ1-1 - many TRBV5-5 TGTGCCAGCAGCCGAGGACCTCAACACTACACTGAAGCTTTCTTT CASSRGPQHYTEAFF
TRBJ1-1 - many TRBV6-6 TGTGCCAGCAGTTACTCGCATGCCGCGCTACTTATGAACACTGAAGCTTTCTTT CASSYSHAALLMNTEAFF
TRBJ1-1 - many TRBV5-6 TGTGCCAGCAGCTCACGCAGACGGGCCGAAAGAGCAGCTTTCTTT CASSSRRRAERAAFF
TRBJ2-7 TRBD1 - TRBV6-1 TGTGCCAGCACCTCGGGACAGGCGATATACGAGCAGTACTTC CASTSGQAIYEQYF
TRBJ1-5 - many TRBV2 TGTGCCAGCAGCGACAGCCTCAATCAGCCCCAGCATTTT CASSDSLNQPQHF
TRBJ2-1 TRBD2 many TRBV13 TGTGCCAGCAGCAAGGCGGGACTAGTCAGGGAGCAGTTCTTC CASSKAGLVREQFF
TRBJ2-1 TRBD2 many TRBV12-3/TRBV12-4 TGTGCCAGCAAACCAGCGGGACTGACCTACAATGAGCAGTTCTTC CASKPAGLTYNEQFF
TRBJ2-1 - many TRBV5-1 TGCGCCAGCAGCCTTCAGGGAAGATTTGGGGAGGTGCAGTTCTTC CASSLQGRFGEVQFF
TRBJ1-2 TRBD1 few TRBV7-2 TGTGCCAGCAGCTTAGTGACAGGGGTTGGCTACACCTTC CASSLVTGVGYTF
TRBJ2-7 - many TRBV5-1 TGCGCCAGCAGCTTGGTGGCTAGTTTTACCGGCGAGCAGTACTTC CASSLVASFTGEQYF
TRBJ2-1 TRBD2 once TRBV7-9 TGTGCCAGCAGCCGTGGACTAGCGGGATTTCATGGTGAGCAGTTCTTC CASSRGLAGFHGEQFF
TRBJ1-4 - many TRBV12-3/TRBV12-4 TGTGCCAGCAGTTTTCAGGTCACTAATGAAAAACTGTTTTTT CASSFQVTNEKLFF
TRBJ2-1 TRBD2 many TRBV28 TGTGCCAGCAGTTTCGGTAGCGGGAGGCCGAGGGGAGAGGGGCAGTTCTTC CASSFGSGRPRGEGQFF